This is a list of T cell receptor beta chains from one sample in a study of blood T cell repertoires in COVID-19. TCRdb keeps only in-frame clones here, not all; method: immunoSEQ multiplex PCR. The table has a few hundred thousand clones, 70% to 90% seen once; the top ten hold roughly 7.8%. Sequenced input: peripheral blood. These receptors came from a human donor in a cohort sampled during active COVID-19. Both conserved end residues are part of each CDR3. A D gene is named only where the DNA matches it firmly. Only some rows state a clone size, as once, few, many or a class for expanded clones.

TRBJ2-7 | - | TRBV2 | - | TGTGCCAGCAGTGTCAGGCCGTCCGGGGACGAGCAGTACTTC | CASSVRPSGDEQYF
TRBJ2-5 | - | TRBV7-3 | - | TGTGCCAGCAGCTTACGGCCAGGGCTTGGGGAGACCCAGTACTTC | CASSLRPGLGETQYF
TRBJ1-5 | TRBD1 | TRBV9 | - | TGTGCCAGCAGCGTGGACAGGGGCAATCAGCCCCAGCATTTT | CASSVDRGNQPQHF
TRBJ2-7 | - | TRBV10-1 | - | TGCGCCAGCAGTGGACAGACCACCGTGGGGCCGCACTTC | CASSGQTTVGPHF
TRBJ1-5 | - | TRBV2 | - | TGTGCCAGCAGTGAAGACAGGGTTGGCAATCAGCCCCAGCATTTT | CASSEDRVGNQPQHF
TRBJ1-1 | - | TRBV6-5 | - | TGTGCCAGTAGGGGGGGGAACACTGAAGCTTTCTTT | CASRGGNTEAFF
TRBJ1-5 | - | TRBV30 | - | TGTGCCTGGAGTTTAGGCGACAGGACTCTCAATCAGCCCCAGCATTTT | CAWSLGDRTLNQPQHF
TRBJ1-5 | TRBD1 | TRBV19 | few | TGTGCCAGTAGCTGGACGGGACAGGGCAATCAGCCCCAGCATTTT | CASSWTGQGNQPQHF
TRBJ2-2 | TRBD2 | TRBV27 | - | TGTGCCAGCAGTTTAAAATTTAGAGTAGCGGGGATCAACACCGGGGAGCTGTTTTTT | CASSLKFRVAGINTGELFF
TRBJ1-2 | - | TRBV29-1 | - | TGCAGCGTTACAGAAAACTATGGCTACACCTTC | CSVTENYGYTF
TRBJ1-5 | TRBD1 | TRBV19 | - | TGTGCCAGTAGGCGACCGGGACAGGACAATCAGCCCCAGCATTTT | CASRRPGQDNQPQHF
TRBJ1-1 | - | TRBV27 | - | TGTGCCAGCAGCCGGGGACAGAACACTGAAGCTTTCTTT | CASSRGQNTEAFF
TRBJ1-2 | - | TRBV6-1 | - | TGTGCCAGCAGTGAAGCGAGAGGAAACTATGGCTACACCTTC | CASSEARGNYGYTF
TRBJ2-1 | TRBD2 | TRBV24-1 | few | TGTGCCACCAGTGACCCCCGACCTAGCGGGGGGGCCATGGACAATGAGCAGTTCTTC | CATSDPRPSGGAMDNEQFF
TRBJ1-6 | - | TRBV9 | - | TGTGCCAGCAGCGTAGAACCTGAGAGTGAGACCCTCCACTTT | CASSVEPESETLHF
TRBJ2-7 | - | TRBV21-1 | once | TGTGCCAGCAGCAAATGGACAGGGACTGGGGAGCAGTACTTC | CASSKWTGTGEQYF
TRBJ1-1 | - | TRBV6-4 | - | TGTGCCAGCAGTGACTTTTCTTTATTTGACACTGAAGCTTTCTTT | CASSDFSLFDTEAFF
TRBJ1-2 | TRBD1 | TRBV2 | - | TGTGCCAGCTCTCTATCGGGACAGGTACTTGTATTGGATGGCTACACCTTC | CASSLSGQVLVLDGYTF
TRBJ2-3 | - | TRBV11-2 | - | TGTGCCAGCAGCTTCCGGGGATCTAGCACAGATACGCAGTATTTT | CASSFRGSSTDTQYF
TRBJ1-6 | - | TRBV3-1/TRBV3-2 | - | TGTGCCAGCAGCTCAGACAGCTCCTATAATTCACCCCTCCACTTT | CASSSDSSYNSPLHF
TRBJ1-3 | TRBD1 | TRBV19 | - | TGTGCCAGTAGCCGTACAGGGGGCGCGTTCCCTGGAAACACCATATATTTT | CASSRTGGAFPGNTIYF
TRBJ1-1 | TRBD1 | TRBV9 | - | TGTGCCAGCAGCGTCTGGGACAGGAACACTGAAGCTTTCTTT | CASSVWDRNTEAFF
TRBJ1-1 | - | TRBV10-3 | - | TGTGCCACCACCCTCGGGGGCACTGAAGCTTTCTTT | CATTLGGTEAFF
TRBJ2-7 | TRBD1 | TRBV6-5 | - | TGTGCCAGCAGTTCCTCCGGGACAGGGTTTTCCGAGCAGTACTTC | CASSSSGTGFSEQYF
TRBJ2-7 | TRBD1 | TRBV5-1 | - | TGCGCCAGCAGTCCAGGGGGAACAAGCTCCTACGAGCAGTACTTC | CASSPGGTSSYEQYF
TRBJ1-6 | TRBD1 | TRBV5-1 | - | TGCGCCAGCAGCCGGGACAGGGAGGATTCACCCCTCCACTTT | CASSRDREDSPLHF
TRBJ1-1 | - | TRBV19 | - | TGTGCCAGTAGTATAGAGGGGGCCCTAGGCGAGCCTGAAGCTTTCTTT | CASSIEGALGEPEAFF
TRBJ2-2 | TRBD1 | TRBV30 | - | TGTGCCTGGAGGGAACAGGGGTCGAACACCGGGGAGCTGTTTTTT | CAWREQGSNTGELFF
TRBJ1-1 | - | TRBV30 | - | TGTGCCTGGGCCTGGGGGCCAATGAACACTGAAGCTTTCTTT | CAWAWGPMNTEAFF
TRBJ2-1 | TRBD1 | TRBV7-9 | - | TGTGCCAGCAGCTTAGCGCCCGGACAGGGAGAGGATAATGAGCAGTTCTTC | CASSLAPGQGEDNEQFF
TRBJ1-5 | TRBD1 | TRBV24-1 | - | TGTGCCACCAGTGATTCTGGGACAGGGCAGCCCCAGCATTTT | CATSDSGTGQPQHF
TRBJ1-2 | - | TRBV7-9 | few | TGTGCCAGCAGCTACCCCGGTTTGAGCTATGGCTACACCTTC | CASSYPGLSYGYTF
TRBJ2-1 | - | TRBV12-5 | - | TGTGCTAGTGGTTTGGTACAGGATGAGCAGTTCTTC | CASGLVQDEQFF
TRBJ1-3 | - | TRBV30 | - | TGTGCCTGGAGAGGAGATCCGAATTCCCTGGCATCTGGAAACACCATATATTTT | CAWRGDPNSLASGNTIYF
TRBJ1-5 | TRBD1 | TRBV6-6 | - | TGTGCCAGCAGTCTAACACGGGACAGGGGATTCAATCAGCCCCAGCATTTT | CASSLTRDRGFNQPQHF
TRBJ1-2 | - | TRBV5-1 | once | TGCGCCAGCAGGTCCTCACACGAACATGGCTACACCTTC | CASRSSHEHGYTF
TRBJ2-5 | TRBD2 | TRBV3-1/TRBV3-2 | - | TGTGCCAGCAGTCTAGCGGGGGGGCCGAAGGAGGAGACCCAGTACTTC | CASSLAGGPKEETQYF